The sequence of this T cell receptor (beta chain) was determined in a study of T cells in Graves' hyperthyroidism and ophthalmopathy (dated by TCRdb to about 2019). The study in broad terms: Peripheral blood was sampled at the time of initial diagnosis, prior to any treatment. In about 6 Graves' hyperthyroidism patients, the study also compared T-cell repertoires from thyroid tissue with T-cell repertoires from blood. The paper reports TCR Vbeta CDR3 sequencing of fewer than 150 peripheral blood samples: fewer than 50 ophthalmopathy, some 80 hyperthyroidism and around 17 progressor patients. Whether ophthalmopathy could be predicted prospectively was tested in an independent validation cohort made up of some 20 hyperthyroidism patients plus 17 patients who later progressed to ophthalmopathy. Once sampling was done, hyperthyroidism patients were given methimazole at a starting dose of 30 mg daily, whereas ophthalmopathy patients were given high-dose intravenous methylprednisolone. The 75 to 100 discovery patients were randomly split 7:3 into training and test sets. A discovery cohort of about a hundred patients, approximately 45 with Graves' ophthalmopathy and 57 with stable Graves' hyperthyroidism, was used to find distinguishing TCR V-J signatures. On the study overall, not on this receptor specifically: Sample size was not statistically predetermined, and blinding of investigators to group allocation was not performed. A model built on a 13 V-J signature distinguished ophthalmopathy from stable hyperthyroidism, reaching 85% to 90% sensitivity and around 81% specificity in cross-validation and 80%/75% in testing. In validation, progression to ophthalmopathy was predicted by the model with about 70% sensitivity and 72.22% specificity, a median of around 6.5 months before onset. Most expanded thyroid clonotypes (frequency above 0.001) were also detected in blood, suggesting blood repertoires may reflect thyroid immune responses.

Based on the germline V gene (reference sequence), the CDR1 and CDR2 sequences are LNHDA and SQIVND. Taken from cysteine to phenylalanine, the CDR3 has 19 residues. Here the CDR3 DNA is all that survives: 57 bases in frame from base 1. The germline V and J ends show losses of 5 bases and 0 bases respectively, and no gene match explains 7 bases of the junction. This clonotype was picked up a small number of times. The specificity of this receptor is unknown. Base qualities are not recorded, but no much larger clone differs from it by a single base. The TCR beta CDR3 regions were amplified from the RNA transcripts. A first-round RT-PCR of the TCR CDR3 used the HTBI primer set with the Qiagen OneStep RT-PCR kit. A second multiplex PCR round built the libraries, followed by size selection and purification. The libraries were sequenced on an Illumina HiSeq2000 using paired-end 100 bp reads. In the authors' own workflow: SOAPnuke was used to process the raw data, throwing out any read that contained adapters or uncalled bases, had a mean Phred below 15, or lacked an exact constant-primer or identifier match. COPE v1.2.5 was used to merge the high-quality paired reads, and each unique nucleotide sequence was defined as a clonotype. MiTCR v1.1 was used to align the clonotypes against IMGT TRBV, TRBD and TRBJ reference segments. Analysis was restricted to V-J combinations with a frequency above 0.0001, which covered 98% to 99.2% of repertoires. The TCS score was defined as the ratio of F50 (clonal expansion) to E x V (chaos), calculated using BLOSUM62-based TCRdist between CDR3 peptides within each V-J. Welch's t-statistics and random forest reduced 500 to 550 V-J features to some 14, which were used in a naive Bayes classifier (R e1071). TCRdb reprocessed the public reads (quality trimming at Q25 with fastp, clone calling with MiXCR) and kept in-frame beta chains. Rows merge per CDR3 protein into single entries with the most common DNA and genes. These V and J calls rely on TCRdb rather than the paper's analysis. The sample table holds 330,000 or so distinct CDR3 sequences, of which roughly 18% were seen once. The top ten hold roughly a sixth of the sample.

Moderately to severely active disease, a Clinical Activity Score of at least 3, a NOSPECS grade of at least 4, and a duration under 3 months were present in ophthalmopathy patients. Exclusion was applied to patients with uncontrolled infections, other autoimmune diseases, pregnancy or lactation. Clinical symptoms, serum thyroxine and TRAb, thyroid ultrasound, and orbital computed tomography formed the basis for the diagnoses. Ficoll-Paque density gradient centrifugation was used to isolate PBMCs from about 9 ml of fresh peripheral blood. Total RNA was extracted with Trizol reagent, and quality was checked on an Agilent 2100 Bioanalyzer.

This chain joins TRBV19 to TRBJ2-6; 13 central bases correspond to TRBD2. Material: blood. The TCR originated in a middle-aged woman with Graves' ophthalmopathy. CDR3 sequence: CASSPSGLAGPSGANVLTF. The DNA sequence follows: TGTGCCAGTAGTCCCTCGGGACTAGCGGGGCCCTCTGGGGCCAACGTCCTGACTTTC.